This TCR beta chain was captured by sequencing in a study of blood T cell repertoires in COVID-19. This clone was seen at least ten times. Clones were sequenced by immunoSEQ multiplex PCR, and TCRdb holds only the in-frame ones, with some missing. The profile covers 95,000 to 110,000 clones, with roughly 90% appearing a single time and approximately 4.9% taken by the ten largest. V lost 6 bases to trimming and J lost 8 bases, with 10 bases between them. Germline V CDR1 and CDR2: MNHEY, SVGAGI. The CDR3 loop spans 11 amino acids. Material: peripheral blood. This chain connects TRBV6-5 to TRBJ1-2; no firm D call. This sequence was found in a man aged 35-49 years with active or convalescent COVID-19. This CDR3 is CASRAQEGYTF. Here the CDR3 DNA reads TGTGCCAGCAGGGCCCAAGAAGGCTACACCTTC.